The 14 T cell receptor beta chains below come from one sample, sequenced in a study of blood T cell repertoires in COVID-19. The data were produced by immunoSEQ multiplex PCR, yet TCRdb's version contains in-frame clones alone and is incomplete. The sample has about 140,000 clones; 85% to 90% are singletons. Sequenced material: peripheral blood. These receptor sequences come from a woman of 80 years or more with acute or convalescent COVID-19.

V and J are TRBV27 and TRBJ1-2; 7 bases line up with TRBD1. Germline CDR1 MNHEY, CDR2 SMNVEV (reference sequence). J lost 2 bases, V lost 6 bases, and 6 bases had no gene match. CDR3 length: 14 amino acids. CDR3 nucleotide sequence: TGTGCCAGCAGCCGGACAGGCTCGAACTATGGCTACACCTTC. Its translation: CASSRTGSNYGYTF.

In DNA, the CDR3 is TGTGCCAGCAGCCGGTATGGCTACACCTTC. It translates to CASSRYGYTF. This sequence joins TRBV12-3 or TRBV12-4 and TRBJ1-2; D unclear. V was cut by 6 bases and J by 5 bases, with 4 bases left in between. CDR3 size: 10 residues.

The chain uses TRBV15 and TRBJ1-6; D is uncertain. The CDR3 sequence is 13 residues long. Trimming stripped 5 bases from V and 2 bases from J, with 4 bases between. From germline, CDR1 is LNHNV and CDR2 YYDKDF (reference sequence). This CDR3 reads CATSGPYNSPLHF. The DNA of the CDR3 is TGTGCCACCAGCGGGCCCTATAATTCACCCCTCCACTTT.

This rearrangement joins TRBV10-3 to TRBJ1-1; 7 bases map to TRBD1. Trimming cost V 0 bases and J 8 bases; bases outside gene matches: 18. This CDR3 has 18 amino acids. The germline V gene encodes CDR1 ENHRY and CDR2 SYGVKD. The CDR3 nucleotides read TGTGCCATCAGTGAGTCGGTCGTGAGGGGGCCAGGGATCGGGGAAGCTTTCTTT. It is translated as CAISESVVRGPGIGEAFF.

V gene TRBV10-1 combines with J gene TRBJ1-1, with D possibly being TRBD1 (5 bases). This CDR3 has 12 amino acids. Per the germline V gene, CDR1 is WNHNN and CDR2 is SYGVQD (reference sequence). The germline V and J ends were trimmed by 7 bases and 6 bases, with 12 bases remaining between them. The CDR3 reads CASMGSGAEAFF. CDR3 DNA: TGCGCCAGCATGGGCTCGGGGGCTGAAGCTTTCTTT.

This chain uses TRBV12-3 or TRBV12-4 with TRBJ1-2; possibly TRBD1 for D (6 bases). V was trimmed by 6 bases and J by 8 bases, leaving 13 bases between them. The length of the CDR3 is 12 residues. The CDR3 sequence is CASSQGPRGYTF. For the CDR3, the DNA is TGTGCCAGCAGCCAGGGGCCCCGAGGCTACACCTTC.

The chain combines TRBV5-1 with TRBJ1-2; 8 nucleotides line up with TRBD1. This CDR3 spans 17 amino acids. Germline loops: CDR1 SGHRS, CDR2 YFSETQ. V dropped 2 bases and J dropped 3; count of bases not matched to a gene: 12. The CDR3 reads CASSFLSGSTGDYGYTF. The CDR3 DNA follows: TGCGCCAGCAGCTTCCTGAGCGGGTCGACAGGGGACTATGGCTACACCTTC.

About this clone: Other nucleotide sequences in the sample specify the same CDR3. The gene calls are TRBV7-2 and TRBJ2-7; 9 nucleotides line up with TRBD1. This CDR3 spans 14 amino acids. V lost 1 base, J lost 2 bases, and 0 bases stayed unmatched. Germline CDR1 SGHTA, CDR2 FQGNSA. The CDR3 sequence is CASSLDRGPYEQYF. The DNA for the CDR3 is TGTGCCAGCAGCTTAGACAGGGGGCCCTACGAGCAGTACTTC.

The V and J genes are TRBV20-1 and TRBJ2-4; tentative D call: TRBD2 (6 bases). Germline values: CDR1 DFQATT, CDR2 SNEGSKA (reference sequence). There are 14 residues in the CDR3. With 3 bases removed from V and 6 bases from J, the gap between germline ends came to 15 bases. The CDR3 reads CSASSAGTLNIQYF. Written as DNA, the CDR3 is TGCAGTGCTAGTTCCGCCGGGACTTTAAACATTCAGTACTTC.

The V call is TRBV3-1 (or the pseudogene TRBV3-2), the J call TRBJ2-6; D ambiguous. This CDR3 comprises 15 residues. In germline, CDR1 is LGHDT, CDR2 YNNKEL (reference sequence). V dropped 2 bases and J dropped 0 bases, with 5 bases sitting between them. CDR3 loop: CASSQSYSGANVLTF. DNA for the CDR3: TGTGCCAGCAGCCAATCCTACTCTGGGGCCAACGTCCTGACTTTC.

CDR3 protein: CASSFLGSGSSYEQYF. The CDR3 region has the DNA TGTGCCAGCAGTTTTTTGGGGTCGGGGAGCTCCTACGAGCAGTACTTC. The chain uses TRBV6-5 and TRBJ2-7; the D gene is possibly TRBD2 (5 bases). Per the germline V gene, CDR1 is MNHEY and CDR2 is SVGAGI. The V gene lost 4 bases and the J gene lost 0 bases, with 16 bases spanning the gap. The CDR3 runs 16 residues.

The rearrangement links TRBV7-2 to TRBJ1-1; D perhaps matches TRBD1 (5 bases). CDR3 length: 14 residues. V was shortened by 5 bases and J by 1 base, with 11 bases between the two germline ends. Germline-derived CDR1 and CDR2 are SGHTA and FQGNSA. For the CDR3, the DNA is TGTGCCAGCAGCATCGACAGTGGGAACACTGAAGCTTTCTTT. Translated, it gives CASSIDSGNTEAFF.

The gene calls are TRBV10-3 and TRBJ2-7, with D perhaps TRBD2 (5 bases). Germline V CDR1 and CDR2: ENHRY, SYGVKD. Trimming took off 6 bases at V and 5 bases at J, with 11 bases between the two ends. The CDR3 extends over 12 amino acids. The CDR3 coding sequence is TGTGCCATCAGCCCTTCGGGGAACGAGCAGTACTTC. Translating it yields CAISPSGNEQYF.

This clone was seen a few times. The chain has TRBV2 and TRBJ2-5; D remains ambiguous. The CDR3 length is 11 residues. Trimming removed 3 bases from V and 8 bases from J, with 7 bases in between. In germline, CDR1 is SNHLY, CDR2 FYNNEI. CDR3 residues: CASSDQTTQYF. The CDR3 DNA sequence: TGTGCCAGCAGTGACCAGACTACCCAGTACTTC.